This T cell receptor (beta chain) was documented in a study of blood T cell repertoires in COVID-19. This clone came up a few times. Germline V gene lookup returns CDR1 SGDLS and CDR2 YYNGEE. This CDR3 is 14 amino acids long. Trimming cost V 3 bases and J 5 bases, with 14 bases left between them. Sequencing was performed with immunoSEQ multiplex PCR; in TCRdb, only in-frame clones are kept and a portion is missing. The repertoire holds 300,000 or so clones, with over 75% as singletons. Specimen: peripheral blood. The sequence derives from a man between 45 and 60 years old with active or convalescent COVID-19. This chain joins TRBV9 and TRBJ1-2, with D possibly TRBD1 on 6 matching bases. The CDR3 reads CASSAPRQGYGYTF. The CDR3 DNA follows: TGTGCCAGCAGCGCACCCCGGCAGGGGTATGGCTACACCTTC.